These 26 T cell receptor beta chains came from one sample sequenced in a study of blood T cell repertoires in COVID-19. This table comes from immunoSEQ multiplex PCR, and its TCRdb copy is limited to in-frame clones, with some not included. The sample records about 100,000 clones, approximately 89% being singletons. The sample was peripheral blood. These receptors were taken from a man aged 45-60 years with active or convalescent COVID-19.

The rearrangement joins TRBV4-1 to TRBJ2-3; 11 nucleotides align to TRBD2. This CDR3 region has 14 residues. Germline CDR1 is MGHRA and CDR2 is YSYEKL. With 4 bases clipped from V and 8 bases from J, the junction kept 5 bases outside the gene matches. This chain's CDR3 is CASSLAGGPPTQYF. DNA of the CDR3: TGCGCCAGCAGCCTAGCGGGAGGGCCCCCTACGCAGTATTTT.

The chain joins TRBV28 to TRBJ2-7, with a tentative D call TRBD2 (5 bases). This CDR3 is built from 14 residues. Trimming cost V 7 bases and J 0 bases, with 13 bases left between them. CDR1 and CDR2 from the germline V gene are MDHEN and SYDVKM. Here the CDR3 reads CASNEKTNSYEQYF. CDR3 nucleotides: TGTGCCAGCAATGAAAAGACTAACTCCTACGAGCAGTACTTC.

V and J are TRBV4-1 and TRBJ2-7, with D possibly TRBD2 on 6 matching bases. Looked up from germline, CDR1 is MGHRA and CDR2 is YSYEKL. Trimming pared 0 bases from V and 4 bases from J, leaving 16 bases between. This CDR3 region has 16 residues. The chain's CDR3 is CASSQEASGLEYEQYF. DNA of the CDR3: TGCGCCAGCAGCCAAGAAGCCTCGGGACTCGAGTACGAGCAGTACTTC.

The chain combines TRBV7-9 with TRBJ1-3; D gene ambiguous. The V gene lost 3 bases and the J gene lost 0 bases, with 15 bases spanning the gap. This CDR3 has 17 amino acids. Germline V gene data show CDR1 as SEHNR and CDR2 as FQNEAQ (reference sequence). In nucleotides, the CDR3 is TGTGCCAGCAGCTTTAAGGTTACCGGGGACTCTGGAAACACCATATATTTT. It encodes CASSFKVTGDSGNTIYF.

The J gene is TRBJ2-7, the V gene TRBV19, with 7 bases identical to TRBD2. Looked up from germline, CDR1 is LNHDA and CDR2 is SQIVND (reference sequence). The J segment lost 2 bases and the V segment lost 6 bases, leaving 13 bases of the junction unmatched. There are 16 residues in the CDR3. CDR3 coding DNA: TGTGCCAGTAGAGGGCTAGCGGCTTCAAAAACCTACGAGCAGTACTTC. Encoded protein: CASRGLAASKTYEQYF. Looking up the rest from reference TRBV19 and TRBJ2-7 gives the full variable domain: DGGITQSPKYLFRKEGQNVTLSCEQNLNHDAMYWYRQDPGQGLRLIYYSQIVNDFQKGDIAEGYSVSREKKESFPLTVTSAQKNPTAFYLCASRGLAASKTYEQYFGPGTRLTVT.

This chain links TRBV7-9 with TRBJ2-2; the match to TRBD1 covers 8 bases. The CDR3 runs 15 residues. The junction had 8 bases not matched to a gene; V was cut back by 10 bases and J by 1 base. Germline-derived CDR1 and CDR2 are SEHNR and FQNEAQ (reference sequence). The CDR3 loop reads CAMAPGQENTGELFF. The CDR3 region has the DNA TGTGCCATGGCGCCGGGACAGGAGAACACCGGGGAGCTGTTTTTT.

The chain uses TRBV23-1 and TRBJ2-1; 10 bases fit TRBD1. TRBV23-1 is noted as an ORF with a role that remains uncertain. The CDR3 runs 17 residues. Trimming at V came to 0 bases and at J to 5 bases, leaving 7 bases not matched to a gene. The CDR3 nucleotides read TGCGCCAGCAGTCAATCGCGTCCCGGGACAGGGGACAATGAGCAGTTCTTC. Its translation is CASSQSRPGTGDNEQFF.

This clone was seen more than once but under ten times. CDR3 nucleotide sequence: TGTGCCAGTAGTTTTAGAGGGAGCACTGAAGCTTTCTTT. This encodes CASSFRGSTEAFF. The chain has TRBV19 and TRBJ1-1; D not resolved. V lost 5 bases and J 4 bases, leaving 11 bases between the germline ends. CDR1 LNHDA and CDR2 SQIVND come from the germline V gene (reference sequence). This CDR3 has 13 residues.

This clone was seen only a few times. V usage is TRBV27 and J usage is TRBJ2-1, with D possibly being TRBD2 (6 bases). The CDR3 runs 15 residues. Germline lookup yields CDR1 MNHEY and CDR2 SMNVEV (reference sequence). Trimming removed 4 bases from V and 3 bases from J, with 13 bases in between. In nucleotides, the CDR3 is TGTGCCAGCAGTTCCTCATGGGGAGGCTACAATGAGCAGTTCTTC. This codes for CASSSSWGGYNEQFF.

V gene TRBV19 combines with J gene TRBJ2-7, with D tentatively TRBD1 (6 bases). V gave up 4 bases and J gave up 2 bases, with 15 bases separating them. Per germline, CDR1 LNHDA and CDR2 SQIVND (reference sequence). CDR3 size: 15 residues. The chain's CDR3 is CASSTQGGDAYEQYF. The CDR3, as DNA: TGTGCCAGTAGTACACAGGGCGGTGATGCCTACGAGCAGTACTTC.

The chain's CDR3 is CASSRTANTEAFF. The CDR3 DNA is TGTGCCAGCAGTAGGACAGCTAACACTGAAGCTTTCTTT. This sequence joins TRBV6-5 and TRBJ1-1; a possible D gene is TRBD1 (6 bases). V was clipped by 5 bases and J by 2 bases, with 9 bases between them. The V gene's germline CDR1 is MNHEY and CDR2 SVGAGI. This CDR3 contains 13 residues.

The CDR3 protein is CAWSRLLGTGRTYNEQFF. The CDR3 nucleotides are TGTGCCTGGAGTCGGCTACTCGGGACAGGCCGTACCTACAATGAGCAGTTCTTC. The V gene is TRBV30, the J gene TRBJ2-1; TRBD1 matches at 8 bases. With V trimmed by 2 bases and J by 2 bases, 14 bases remained unmatched. Germline V CDR1 and CDR2: GTSNPN, SVGIG (reference sequence). The CDR3 is 18 residues long.

This chain connects TRBV14 to TRBJ2-2; D is possibly TRBD1 (5 bases). Trimming pared 4 bases from V and 0 bases from J, leaving 9 bases between. In germline, CDR1 is SGHDN, CDR2 FVKESK. The CDR3 has 15 amino acids. CDR3 DNA sequence: TGTGCCAGCAGCCTGACAGTAGCGAACACCGGGGAGCTGTTTTTT. It codes for CASSLTVANTGELFF.

The chain recombines TRBV7-6 with TRBJ1-6; 9 nucleotides line up with TRBD1. The J segment lost 6 bases and the V segment lost 1 base, leaving 4 bases of the junction unmatched. The CDR3 contains 16 residues. Germline loops: CDR1 SGHVS, CDR2 FNYEAQ. The CDR3 coding sequence is TGTGCCAGCAGCTTAGAACAGGGGGCGAGTAATTCACCCCTCCACTTT. Its protein is CASSLEQGASNSPLHF.

The chain links TRBV11-2 to TRBJ2-7, with D hard to call. Germline-derived CDR1 and CDR2 are SGHAT and FQNNGV. This CDR3 has 13 amino acids. Trimming left V 1 base short and J 5 bases short, with 9 bases between. Here the CDR3 DNA reads TGTGCCAGCAGCTTAGGGTTCAGCGACGAGCAGTACTTC. This encodes CASSLGFSDEQYF.

This chain joins TRBV6-5 and TRBJ1-1; no firm D call. The V end lost 8 bases, the J end lost 2 bases, and 15 bases lay between the germline ends. CDR3 length: 14 residues. Germline CDR1 is MNHEY and CDR2 is SVGAGI. The CDR3 coding sequence is TGTGCCAGCGCAGGAGGACCGGCCAACACTGAAGCTTTCTTT. This gives the protein CASAGGPANTEAFF.

This clone came up a few times. The chain links TRBV5-6 to TRBJ2-7; weak D call: TRBD2 (6 bases). The CDR3 spans 13 residues. The germline gives CDR1 SGHDT, CDR2 YYEEEE. Deletions cut 6 bases from V and 3 bases from J, with 13 bases between. CDR3: CASTSGVSYEQYF. The CDR3 DNA follows: TGTGCCAGCACCTCGGGGGTTAGCTACGAGCAGTACTTC.

V usage is TRBV5-1 and J usage is TRBJ1-1; 8 nucleotides align to TRBD1. Unmatched junction bases numbered 3, after V lost 2 bases and J lost 3 bases. Germline-derived CDR1 and CDR2 are SGHRS and YFSETQ. The CDR3 totals 14 residues. The CDR3 DNA reads TGCGCCAGCAGCTTAGCAGGGGGCCACACTGAAGCTTTCTTT. Translated: CASSLAGGHTEAFF.

The chain couples TRBV5-1 to TRBJ2-3; D perhaps matches TRBD1 (5 bases). With 2 bases removed from V and 6 bases from J, the gap between germline ends came to 16 bases. The CDR3 totals 15 residues. CDR1 is SGHRS and CDR2 is YFSETQ in the germline V gene. In DNA, the CDR3 is TGCGCCAGCAGCTTATTGTTTGGGGCCCGGGATACGCAGTATTTT. Amino acids: CASSLLFGARDTQYF.

This clone appeared a single time. The chain is built from TRBV19 and TRBJ2-2, with TRBD2 matching 7 bases. The junction had 3 bases not matched to a gene; V was cut back by 4 bases and J by 7 bases. Germline loops: CDR1 LNHDA, CDR2 SQIVND (reference sequence). This CDR3 has 13 amino acids. Here the CDR3 reads CASSSGSLGELFF. In nucleotides, the CDR3 is TGTGCCAGTAGTAGCGGGAGTCTCGGGGAGCTGTTTTTT.

The V and J genes are TRBV5-1 and TRBJ1-1; TRBD1 might be the D (6 bases). The CDR3 loop spans 13 amino acids. Deletions cut 3 bases from V and 6 bases from J, with 12 bases between. Germline V gene data show CDR1 as SGHRS and CDR2 as YFSETQ. CDR3 region: CASSSAQGSEAFF. The CDR3 nucleotides are TGCGCCAGCAGCTCAGCTCAGGGGTCTGAAGCTTTCTTT.

The sample holds one count of this clone. The chain employs TRBV6-2 or TRBV6-3 and TRBJ1-1, with 9 nucleotides matching TRBD1. The CDR3 spans 13 residues. V dropped 5 bases and J dropped 4; count of bases not matched to a gene: 2. Germline V gene data show CDR1 as MNHEY and CDR2 as SVGEGT. CDR3 sequence reads: CASSLTGGTEAFF. The DNA of the CDR3 is TGTGCCAGCAGTCTGACAGGGGGCACTGAAGCTTTCTTT.

CDR3 loop: CASSFLAGGSPYEQYF. The CDR3 bases are TGTGCCAGCAGTTTTTTGGCGGGAGGCTCCCCCTACGAGCAGTACTTC. The chain is built from TRBV28 and TRBJ2-7; 8 bases are a match to TRBD2. CDR3 length: 16 amino acids. Germline V gives CDR1 MDHEN, CDR2 SYDVKM. V was clipped by 3 bases and J by 2 bases; unmatched bases: 9.

V is TRBV5-8 and J is TRBJ1-1; D perhaps matches TRBD1 (5 bases). The CDR3 length is 11 residues. Trimming took 9 bases from V and 1 from J, leaving 7 bases between them. The germline CDR1 and CDR2 sequences are SGHTS and YDEGEE. CDR3 sequence reads: CATQGNTEAFF. CDR3 nucleotide sequence: TGTGCCACCCAGGGGAACACTGAAGCTTTCTTT. The entire variable domain, with the rest obtained from reference TRBV5-8 and TRBJ1-1, is as follows: EAGVTQSPTHLIKTRGQQATLRCSPISGHTSVYWYQQALGLGLQFLLWYDEGEERNRGNFPPRFSGRQFPNYSSELNVNALELEDSALYLCATQGNTEAFFGQGTRLTVV.

The chain uses TRBV19 and TRBJ2-6, with TRBD1 as a possible D gene (6 bases). Germline lookup yields CDR1 LNHDA and CDR2 SQIVND (reference sequence). V gave up 3 bases and J gave up 4 bases, with 10 bases separating them. The CDR3 is 15 amino acids. The DNA for the CDR3 is TGTGCCAGTAGTATGAAGGGGGTAGGGGCCAACGTCCTGACTTTC. Its translation is CASSMKGVGANVLTF.

The rearrangement joins TRBV11-1 to TRBJ2-1; no clear D. The germline gives CDR1 SGHAT, CDR2 FQDESV (reference sequence). CDR3 length: 14 residues. V was trimmed by 5 bases and J by 5 bases, leaving 13 bases between them. As DNA, the CDR3 is TGTGCCAGCAGCCAACCTAGTTCCCACAATGAGCAGTTCTTC. Amino acid sequence: CASSQPSSHNEQFF.